This T cell receptor (beta chain) originates from a study of T cell responses to AZD1222 COVID-19 vaccine. Study results and caveats: The peak T cell response came first, and repertoires were sampled only after it. A reported finding is that nearly half of spike-specific TCRs target unmutated variant regions. Dominant CD4 TCR responses targeted spike regions 160-218 and 743-854.

For this clone: Its specificity is unknown.

Germline V CDR1 and CDR2: LNHDA, SQIVND (reference sequence). The trim removed 7 bases at V and 2 bases at J, leaving 7 bases unmatched. The CDR3 is 16 amino acids. Method: immunoSEQ multiplex PCR; TCRdb's copy keeps in-frame clones and lacks some. The sample records about 190,000 clones, roughly 93% being singletons. The V gene is TRBV19, the J gene TRBJ1-4; TRBD1 aligns across 10 bases. The clonotype originates from an adult in good health. The material was peripheral blood, obtained on day 0 of AZD1222 vaccination. The CDR3 reads CASTGTGVRTNEKLFF. The CDR3 DNA reads TGTGCCAGTACCGGGACAGGGGTACGGACTAATGAAAAACTGTTTTTT.